These T cell receptor beta chains were read from a single sample in a study of CD4 T cells in relation to SARS-CoV-2 and coronaviruses. The method was immunoSEQ multiplex PCR; TCRdb's version includes in-frame clones alone and lacks a portion of them. The sample shows approximately 20,000 clones, around 81% of them seen only once. Their recognized antigens are unknown. The sequenced sample consisted of CD4+ T cells from PBMCs, cultured in vitro. These TCRs come from a human donor in good health. Both conserved end residues are trimmed from each CDR3.

j_gene	v_gene	CDR3aa
TRBJ2-1	TRBV7-2	ASSLDGLAGVNEQF
TRBJ1-1	TRBV3-1/TRBV3-2	ASSPDRILNTEAF
TRBJ2-1	TRBV19	ASSLAGGPTSF
TRBJ1-6	TRBV10-2	ASSERRINSPLH
TRBJ2-4	TRBV21-1	ASSKRAGTERTGAKNIQY
TRBJ1-3	TRBV11-2	ASRPSGAAYSGNTIY
TRBJ1-6	TRBV27	ASSLLEGTGDSPLH
TRBJ1-2	TRBV2	ASITEGGNYGYT
TRBJ2-3	TRBV7-2	ASSLVDDTQY
TRBJ2-5	TRBV28	ASNRGANNLQETQY
TRBJ2-3	TRBV7-9	ASSEPDPQIGGIPY
TRBJ1-2	TRBV2	ASRPTGGTYGYT
TRBJ2-3	TRBV18	ASSPSRTSGGIGTDTQY
TRBJ1-2	TRBV6-5	ASSYDNNYGYT
TRBJ2-5	TRBV15	ATSRKTPGHQRGTQY
TRBJ2-3	TRBV7-9	ASSGWSTDTQY
TRBJ2-2	TRBV18	ASSQLIPRGHTGELF
TRBJ2-1	TRBV6-6	ASRASGGRGNEQF
TRBJ2-7	TRBV19	ASSGTLYEQY
TRBJ2-7	TRBV19	ASSIGDGRYEQY
TRBJ1-5	TRBV7-8	ASSLGPIVGRSNQPQH
TRBJ2-1	TRBV11-2	ASSFRGAGSNEQF
TRBJ2-5	TRBV5-1	ASSSQTPFWETQY
TRBJ2-3	TRBV7-2	ASSLGTSGGGWRY
TRBJ2-2	TRBV7-2	ASSLEGDRGRSGELF
TRBJ1-2	TRBV19	ASRPDSNYGYT
TRBJ1-3	TRBV7-2	ASSTSGGNSGNTIY
TRBJ2-7	TRBV5-6	ASSSTGRYEQY
TRBJ2-2	TRBV4-3	ASSQDHRAGGPGELF
TRBJ2-1	TRBV11-3	ASSYRTGGGEQF
TRBJ2-1	TRBV5-1	ASSLGQGGNEQF